The source of this T cell receptor beta chain is a study of cytomegalovirus exposure and HLA in healthy donors. Looking at the study overall: The 120 or so validation repertoires, a later analysis reported, used the same platform as the approximately 670 first-cohort repertoires.

As for this clone: The antigen is unknown.

These donors were members of the approximately 120-subject validation cohort, a group separate from the roughly 670-subject first cohort. Germline CDR1 SNHLY, CDR2 FYNNEI. This CDR3 comprises 14 residues. V lost 5 bases, J lost 2 bases, and 11 bases lay in between. Sequencing used immunoSEQ multiplex PCR; TCRdb keeps in-frame clones, though not all of them. The sample includes some 130,000 clones, approximately 84% seen only once; the top ten take 30%. Study results and caveats: The study designated 150 or so TCR beta chains cytomegalovirus-associated.

The source is a young man in good health and CMV-seropositive. The chain is built from TRBV2 and TRBJ2-3, with a possible D match to TRBD2 (5 bases). Sample: PBMCs. CDR3 region: CASSSRDHTDTQYF. CDR3 DNA sequence: TGTGCCAGCAGTAGCCGGGATCACACAGATACGCAGTATTTT.